What follows are 26 T cell receptor beta chains derived from one specimen sequenced in a study of blood T cell repertoires in COVID-19. Measured with immunoSEQ multiplex PCR; TCRdb has only the in-frame clones, and not every one. The sample lists 50,000 to 65,000 clones; roughly nine tenths were seen once. Input material: peripheral blood. The receptors come from a woman aged 55-69 years with active or convalescent COVID-19.

V is TRBV5-1 and J is TRBJ2-1; TRBD2 might be the D (5 bases). Trimming cost V 7 bases and J 7 bases, with 18 bases left between them. From germline, CDR1 is SGHRS and CDR2 YFSETQ. There are 14 residues in the CDR3. CDR3 residues: CASGGGLPPNEQFF. CDR3 nucleotides: TGCGCCAGCGGAGGCGGGCTACCTCCAAATGAGCAGTTCTTC.

V and J are TRBV24-1 and TRBJ2-3, with D perhaps TRBD1 (6 bases). This CDR3 region has 16 residues. The germline CDR1 and CDR2 sequences are KGHDR and SFDVKD. Trimming shortened V by 5 bases and J by 0 bases, and 14 bases separated the two germline ends. The CDR3 spells CATSVPGQLSTDTQYF. The CDR3 DNA is TGTGCCACCAGTGTTCCCGGACAGTTGAGCACAGATACGCAGTATTTT.

The sample holds one count of this clone. The rearrangement joins TRBV6-2 or TRBV6-3 to TRBJ2-5, with 9 bases that match TRBD2. The germline CDR1 and CDR2 sequences are MNHEY and SVGEGT. With V trimmed by 6 bases and J by 4 bases, 6 bases remained unmatched. This CDR3 has 14 amino acids. The CDR3 DNA follows: TGTGCCAGCAGCCCTAGCGGGACTTTAGAGACCCAGTACTTC. It translates to CASSPSGTLETQYF.

The rearrangement joins TRBV5-4 to TRBJ1-2; 8 nucleotides agree with TRBD1. Trimming cost V 2 bases and J 4 bases; bases outside gene matches: 10. Germline V gene sequence: CDR1 SGHNT, CDR2 YYREEE (reference sequence). The CDR3 loop spans 16 amino acids. The CDR3: CASSFSGTGLIYGYTF. For the CDR3, the DNA is TGTGCCAGCAGCTTCTCCGGGACAGGCCTGATCTATGGCTACACCTTC.

The chain recombines TRBV5-1 with TRBJ2-1, with TRBD1 matching over 7 bases. The CDR3 runs to 15 residues. With V trimmed by 0 bases and J by 7 bases, 7 bases remained unmatched. Germline assignment: CDR1 SGHRS and CDR2 YFSETQ. DNA for the CDR3: TGCGCCAGCAGCTTGGGTATCAGGGACAGAAATGAGCAGTTCTTC. Protein product: CASSLGIRDRNEQFF.

The rearrangement links TRBV19 to TRBJ2-7; TRBD1 matches at 9 bases. V shed 11 bases, J shed 5 bases, and the junction held 10 bases outside the gene matches. This CDR3 has 13 amino acids. CDR1 and CDR2 from the germline V gene are LNHDA and SQIVND (reference sequence). The CDR3 sequence: CAVGQGYGDEQYF. The CDR3 bases are TGTGCCGTAGGACAGGGGTACGGGGACGAGCAGTACTTC.

The genes are TRBV7-3 and TRBJ2-3; perhaps TRBD2 as D (7 bases). The germline CDR1 and CDR2 sequences are SGHTA and FQGTGA. The V and J ends lost 1 base and 3 bases respectively, with 14 bases between them. CDR3 length equals 16 residues. The CDR3 sequence is CASSLRGGALTDTQYF. The DNA for the CDR3 is TGTGCCAGCAGCTTAAGAGGGGGGGCTTTGACAGATACGCAGTATTTT.

The chain couples TRBV27 to TRBJ1-4; D might be TRBD1 (5 bases). The CDR3 is 15 residues long. V lost 6 bases, J lost 3 bases, and 14 bases lay in between. Germline loops: CDR1 MNHEY, CDR2 SMNVEV (reference sequence). The CDR3 DNA reads as TGTGCCAGCAGAGCCTTGGGGGGGGCTAATGAAAAACTGTTTTTT. Amino acids: CASRALGGANEKLFF.

This rearrangement joins TRBV18 to TRBJ2-1; 8 bases are shared with TRBD1. From germline, CDR1 is KGHSH and CDR2 LQKENI. Germline trimming cut 1 base from V and 2 bases from J; bases unmatched to any gene: 1. The CDR3 has 15 amino acids. CDR3 coding DNA: TGTGCCAGCTCACCACAGGGACAGGCCTACAATGAGCAGTTCTTC. This gives the protein CASSPQGQAYNEQFF.

V and J are TRBV19 and TRBJ1-3; perhaps TRBD1 as D (5 bases). The germline V and J ends were trimmed by 9 bases and 0 bases, with 9 bases remaining between them. The germline CDR1 and CDR2 sequences are LNHDA and SQIVND (reference sequence). This CDR3 has 13 residues. CDR3: CASRVSSGNTIYF. The CDR3 DNA sequence: TGTGCCAGCAGGGTCAGCTCTGGAAACACCATATATTTT.

The chain has TRBV2 and TRBJ1-6; 12 bases line up with TRBD1. The J segment lost 10 bases and the V segment lost 5 bases, leaving 9 bases of the junction unmatched. This CDR3 spans 16 amino acids. Germline V gives CDR1 SNHLY, CDR2 FYNNEI. The CDR3 sequence: CASSSQGQGAHSPLHF. CDR3 nucleotide sequence: TGTGCCAGCAGTAGCCAGGGACAGGGGGCGCACTCACCCCTCCACTTT.

The chain has TRBV30 and TRBJ1-1; D ambiguous. This CDR3 spans 13 amino acids. Germline lookup yields CDR1 GTSNPN and CDR2 SVGIG (reference sequence). Trimming removed 0 bases from V and 1 base from J, with 6 bases in between. This CDR3 reads CAWSVGENTEAFF. CDR3 in DNA: TGTGCCTGGAGTGTTGGAGAGAACACTGAAGCTTTCTTT.

The chain combines TRBV14 with TRBJ2-7; 7 bases align to TRBD1. V lost 4 bases, J lost 1 base, and 10 bases stayed unmatched. CDR3 length: 16 residues. Germline CDR1 reads SGHDN; CDR2 reads FVKESK. CDR3 amino acids: CASSLKTPRGSYEQYF. For the CDR3, the DNA is TGTGCCAGCAGCCTTAAGACCCCCAGGGGGTCCTACGAGCAGTACTTC.

The chain joins TRBV3-1 (or the pseudogene TRBV3-2) to TRBJ2-2, with 8 bases lining up with TRBD2. V lost 3 bases and J lost 4; bases outside the gene matches: 7. The germline V gene has CDR1 LGHDT and CDR2 YNNKEL (reference sequence). The CDR3 has 16 amino acids. The DNA for the CDR3 is TGTGCCAGCAGCCACCCACTTAGCGGGATCACCGGGGAGCTGTTTTTT. This sequence encodes CASSHPLSGITGELFF.

The chain employs TRBV27 and TRBJ1-2; 9 bases match TRBD1. The CDR3 runs to 15 residues. Germline CDR1 is MNHEY and CDR2 is SMNVEV (reference sequence). V lost 6 bases and J lost 0; bases outside the gene matches: 5. CDR3 DNA sequence: TGTGCCAGCAGGGACAGGGGTACTTCTAACTATGGCTACACCTTC. Protein sequence: CASRDRGTSNYGYTF.

This rearrangement joins TRBV3-1 (or the pseudogene TRBV3-2) to TRBJ2-3; 8 bases align to TRBD2. The CDR3 is 17 residues long. With V trimmed by 4 bases and J by 5 bases, 14 bases remained unmatched. Germline V lookup: CDR1 LGHDT, CDR2 YNNKEL (reference sequence). The CDR3 region is CASSPLSLAGERDTQYF. The CDR3 DNA sequence: TGTGCCAGCAGCCCGCTCTCCCTAGCGGGTGAGAGAGATACGCAGTATTTT.

The rearrangement links TRBV2 to TRBJ1-3, with TRBD1 matching 8 bases. J was trimmed by 1 base and V by 5 bases; bases with no gene match: 7. The CDR3 is 16 amino acids. Germline CDR1 is SNHLY and CDR2 is FYNNEI. CDR3 in amino acids: CASSRGTGKSGNTIYF. Written as DNA, the CDR3 is TGTGCCAGCAGTCGGGGGACAGGCAAGTCTGGAAACACCATATATTTT.

The CDR3 nucleotides are TGTGCCAGCATGAGGGGGACTAGCGGGAAGGTTGAGCAGTTCTTC. Translating it yields CASMRGTSGKVEQFF. J is TRBJ2-1 and V is TRBV6-5, with TRBD2 identical over 13 bases. This CDR3 contains 15 residues. Per the germline V gene, CDR1 is MNHEY and CDR2 is SVGAGI. The trim removed 7 bases at V and 9 bases at J, leaving 9 bases unmatched.

A single count supports this clone. The rearrangement uses TRBV28 and TRBJ1-4, with a weak D call TRBD1 (6 bases). Per germline, CDR1 MDHEN and CDR2 SYDVKM. This CDR3 is built from 14 residues. Trimming pared 6 bases from V and 8 bases from J, leaving 16 bases between. CDR3 nucleotides: TGTGCCAGCAGGTGGGGGGGCGCAGGGGAAAAACTGTTTTTT. Translating it yields CASRWGGAGEKLFF.

The chain carries TRBV7-8 and TRBJ2-5; 14 bases align to TRBD2. From germline, CDR1 is SGHVS and CDR2 FQNEAQ. This CDR3 has 17 amino acids. Germline trimming cut 5 bases from V and 0 bases from J; bases unmatched to any gene: 5. The CDR3 spells CASSLGLAGEHQETQYF. The CDR3 nucleotides read TGTGCCAGCAGCCTGGGACTAGCGGGGGAGCACCAAGAGACCCAGTACTTC.

The V gene is TRBV28, the J gene TRBJ1-1; the D gene is possibly TRBD1 (5 bases). CDR1 and CDR2 (germline): MDHEN, SYDVKM. This CDR3 has 13 amino acids. V lost 8 bases and J 1 base, leaving 11 bases between the germline ends. This chain's CDR3 is CASLLRGNTEAFF. CDR3 nucleotides: TGTGCCAGCCTCTTAAGGGGGAACACTGAAGCTTTCTTT.

The chain combines TRBV27 with TRBJ2-1; 13 bases are shared with TRBD2. The CDR3 is made up of 17 amino acids. Germline assignment: CDR1 MNHEY and CDR2 SMNVEV (reference sequence). The trim removed 3 bases at V and 4 bases at J, leaving 6 bases unmatched. The CDR3 loop reads CASSFFSTSGRYNEQFF. The CDR3 DNA follows: TGTGCCAGCAGTTTTTTTTCGACTAGCGGGAGGTACAATGAGCAGTTCTTC.

The gene calls are TRBV6-5 and TRBJ2-3; 9 bases are shared with TRBD2. V shed 6 bases and J 0 bases; nucleotides not matched to a gene: 4. Germline CDR1 MNHEY, CDR2 SVGAGI. The CDR3 length is 15 residues. In nucleotides, the CDR3 is TGTGCCAGCAGGGTTAGCGGGAGCAGCACAGATACGCAGTATTTT. Translation: CASRVSGSSTDTQYF.

In DNA form, the CDR3 reads TGCAGTGCTGGCAAGGGGGAGCTGTTTTTT. This sequence encodes CSAGKGELFF. This chain uses TRBV20-1 with TRBJ2-2; D not certain. Germline loops: CDR1 DFQATT, CDR2 SNEGSKA (reference sequence). The V end was cut by 5 bases, the J end by 8 bases, with 6 bases between. The CDR3 consists of 10 residues.

V gene TRBV19 combines with J gene TRBJ2-1; 12 bases align to TRBD2. V gave up 10 bases and J gave up 4 bases; unmatched junction bases: 2. Germline assignment: CDR1 LNHDA and CDR2 SQIVND (reference sequence). This CDR3 has 13 residues. In nucleotides, the CDR3 is TGTGCCATCGGGACTAGCGGGTACAATGAGCAGTTCTTC. Amino acid sequence: CAIGTSGYNEQFF.

V gene TRBV19 combines with J gene TRBJ2-1; 11 nucleotides match TRBD2. Germline CDR1 LNHDA, CDR2 SQIVND (reference sequence). The CDR3 loop spans 14 amino acids. V gave up 7 bases and J gave up 8 bases; unmatched junction bases: 7. The CDR3 DNA sequence: TGTGCCAGTAAACTAGCGGGAGTGGCCCATGAGCAGTTCTTC. It codes for CASKLAGVAHEQFF.